This entry features one T cell receptor beta chain sequence. This entry comes from a study of blood T cell repertoires in COVID-19. Study-wide context: Both acute and convalescent COVID-19 samples were obtained from the United States, Italy and Spain. T cells, B-cell-depleted T cells, or PBMCs provided the cDNA or gDNA that served as material.

In the original workflow: Estimation of nucleated cell counts was performed using reference gene primer amplification. Clones were sequenced by immunoSEQ multiplex PCR, and TCRdb holds only the in-frame ones, with some missing. V and J calls plus clone size are reproduced from that table; the DNA served to infer D and trimming. Among under 200,000 clones, around 89% were seen once, and the ten largest hold approximately 2%. After removal of 3 bases from V and 2 bases from J, the junction contained 10 bases not matched to a gene. This CDR3 has 18 amino acids. Looked up from germline, CDR1 is MDHEN and CDR2 is SYDVKM.

The J gene is TRBJ2-1, the V gene TRBV28; 10 positions match TRBD1. The sample comprised peripheral blood. The clonotype comes from a man in his forties or fifties who had recovered from COVID-19. This CDR3 reads CASSFPSDRGGTYNEQFF. CDR3 nucleotides: TGTGCCAGCAGTTTCCCCTCGGACAGGGGGGGGACCTACAATGAGCAGTTCTTC.